This TCR beta chain was retrieved from a study of T cell responses to AZD1222 COVID-19 vaccine. This table comes from immunoSEQ multiplex PCR, and its TCRdb copy is limited to in-frame clones, with some not included. The sample lists about 180,000 clones; roughly nine tenths were seen once. Germline V gene sequence: CDR1 LGHDT, CDR2 YNNKEL (reference sequence). V lost 4 bases, J lost 10 bases, and 13 bases stayed unmatched. The CDR3 contains 17 residues. The sample consisted of peripheral blood, taken on day 0 of AZD1222 vaccination. The TCR was taken from an adult in good health. The rearrangement joins TRBV3-1 (or the pseudogene TRBV3-2) to TRBJ2-1; TRBD2 matches at 13 bases. The CDR3 protein is CASSPGRLAGGWGEQFF. The CDR3 DNA follows: TGTGCCAGCAGCCCAGGGAGACTAGCGGGGGGCTGGGGAGAGCAGTTCTTC.